The next 4 T cell receptor beta chains were all read from a single sample in a study of T cell responses to AZD1222 COVID-19 vaccine. Only in-frame clones appear in the TCRdb table, and some are missing; sequencing was by immunoSEQ multiplex PCR. The sample lists 150,000 or so clones, roughly 92% occurring once. The sequenced sample was peripheral blood, obtained 28 days after the second AZD1222 dose. Receptor source: an adult who received the AZD1222 COVID-19 vaccine.

V gene TRBV28 combines with J gene TRBJ2-5; 8 bases fit TRBD1. V shed 3 bases and J 5 bases; nucleotides not matched to a gene: 14. The CDR3 sequence is 17 residues long. CDR1 is MDHEN and CDR2 is SYDVKM in the germline V gene. The CDR3 DNA reads as TGTGCCAGCAGTTTTGGACAGGGTACGGGACGTTACGAGACCCAGTACTTC. This encodes CASSFGQGTGRYETQYF. The whole variable domain, remainder taken from reference TRBV28 and TRBJ2-5, is DVKVTQSSRYLVKRTGEKVFLECVQDMDHENMFWYRQDPGLGLRLIYFSYDVKMKEKGDIPEGYSVSREKKERFSLILESASTNQTSMYLCASSFGQGTGRYETQYFGPGTRLLVL.

The V gene is TRBV6-5, the J gene TRBJ2-7; 8 nucleotides match TRBD1. The CDR3 contains 15 residues. Trimming cost V 8 bases and J 2 bases; bases outside gene matches: 11. Germline V gene lookup returns CDR1 MNHEY and CDR2 SVGAGI. CDR3 nucleotides: TGTGCCAGCTCCAACCCTGGGACAGGAACCTACGAGCAGTACTTC. This translates into CASSNPGTGTYEQYF.

The V call is TRBV9, the J call TRBJ2-1; the D gene is possibly TRBD1 (6 bases). V was clipped by 3 bases and J by 0 bases, with 10 bases between them. The germline CDR1 and CDR2 sequences are SGDLS and YYNGEE. This CDR3 comprises 15 residues. The CDR3 protein is CASSAGQNSYNEQFF. Here the CDR3 DNA reads TGTGCCAGCAGCGCCGGACAGAACTCCTACAATGAGCAGTTCTTC.

The gene calls are TRBV19 and TRBJ1-5; the D is unclear. CDR1 is LNHDA and CDR2 is SQIVND in the germline V gene (reference sequence). The length of the CDR3 is 14 residues. The V and J ends lost 7 bases and 0 bases respectively, with 10 bases between them. The CDR3 sequence: CASKTDYSNQPQHF. The CDR3 DNA reads TGTGCCAGTAAAACAGACTATAGCAATCAGCCCCAGCATTTT.